Below are 21 T cell receptor beta chains sequenced from a single sample in a study of shared clonotypes between healthy human individuals. TCRdb's copy holds only in-frame clones and misses some; the assay was immunoSEQ multiplex PCR. The data show roughly 500,000 clones, 90% to 96% seen once. Sequencing was carried out using naive CD4+ T cells sorted from blood. Subset of the sample: CD45RA+ positively selected. Receptors were obtained from a woman aged 25-40 years in good health.

This chain joins TRBV27 and TRBJ2-3, with 8 bases aligning to TRBD2. From germline, CDR1 is MNHEY and CDR2 SMNVEV (reference sequence). Trimming at V came to 6 bases and at J to 7 bases, leaving 12 bases not matched to a gene. The CDR3 runs 15 residues. The CDR3 DNA reads as TGTGCCAGCAGACGTCACCGGGAGGGCCTCAATACGCAGTATTTT. Translation: CASRRHREGLNTQYF.

The V call is TRBV27, the J call TRBJ2-3; TRBD1 might be the D (5 bases). Deletions cut 6 bases from V and 0 bases from J, with 16 bases between. There are 16 residues in the CDR3. Germline assignment: CDR1 MNHEY and CDR2 SMNVEV (reference sequence). CDR3 protein: CASRMVQGGSTDTQYF. CDR3 nucleotide sequence: TGTGCCAGCAGGATGGTCCAGGGTGGGAGCACAGATACGCAGTATTTT.

This rearrangement joins TRBV5-4 to TRBJ1-2; D might be TRBD1 (5 bases). Between the trimmed V and J ends, which lost 3 bases and 7 bases, there was a span of 19 bases. The CDR3 has 15 amino acids. Germline V gives CDR1 SGHNT, CDR2 YYREEE (reference sequence). Written as DNA, the CDR3 is TGTGCCAGCAGCTCGACGCGGGTCTCTGGGGCTGGCTACACCTTC. It encodes CASSSTRVSGAGYTF.

The chain combines TRBV9 with TRBJ1-2; no clear D gene. Germline V lookup: CDR1 SGDLS, CDR2 YYNGEE. CDR3 length: 13 amino acids. The germline V and J ends were trimmed by 3 bases and 3 bases, with 9 bases remaining between them. The CDR3 bases are TGTGCCAGCAGCGCATTGGGTGACTATGGCTACACCTTC. Its translation: CASSALGDYGYTF. Together with reference TRBV9 and TRBJ1-2, the CDR3 gives the full variable domain: DSGVTQTPKHLITATGQRVTLRCSPRSGDLSVYWYQQSLDQGLQFLIQYYNGEERAKGNILERFSAQQFPDLHSELNLSSLELGDSALYFCASSALGDYGYTFGSGTRLTVV.

V and J are TRBV30 and TRBJ2-5; 7 bases match TRBD2. The V segment lost 0 bases and the J segment 5 bases; nucleotides outside the gene matches: 9. Germline V gene data show CDR1 as GTSNPN and CDR2 as SVGIG (reference sequence). The CDR3 consists of 15 residues. CDR3 sequence (DNA): TGTGCCTGGAGTGTGGGCCCGCGGGGGTACGAGACCCAGTACTTC. Translation: CAWSVGPRGYETQYF.

The chain is built from TRBV9 and TRBJ2-5, with D perhaps matching TRBD2 (5 bases). The CDR3 totals 14 residues. V lost 3 bases and J 5 bases, leaving 14 bases between the germline ends. Germline V gene sequence: CDR1 SGDLS, CDR2 YYNGEE. The CDR3, as DNA: TGTGCCAGCAGCGCTTCTCTAGCCGCGGAGACCCAGTACTTC. Protein sequence: CASSASLAAETQYF. Together with reference TRBV9 and TRBJ2-5, the CDR3 gives the full variable domain: DSGVTQTPKHLITATGQRVTLRCSPRSGDLSVYWYQQSLDQGLQFLIQYYNGEERAKGNILERFSAQQFPDLHSELNLSSLELGDSALYFCASSASLAAETQYFGPGTRLLVL.

The genes are TRBV5-6 and TRBJ2-5; D is unclear. V gave up 0 bases and J gave up 11 bases, with 17 bases separating them. CDR1 is SGHDT and CDR2 is YYEEEE in the germline V gene. The CDR3 totals 14 residues. CDR3 nucleotide sequence: TGTGCCAGCAGCTTGGCCCTCTTGGTGGCGGAACAGTACTTC. Amino acid sequence: CASSLALLVAEQYF.

This rearrangement joins TRBV2 to TRBJ1-6; D gene unclear. This CDR3 spans 14 amino acids. The germline gives CDR1 SNHLY, CDR2 FYNNEI. V gave up 7 bases and J gave up 6 bases, with 13 bases separating them. The CDR3 DNA sequence: TGTGCCAGCACCGGAAATTGGGGTAATTCACCCCTCCACTTT. Protein: CASTGNWGNSPLHF.

V and J are TRBV19 and TRBJ1-5, with D possibly TRBD1 on 5 matching bases. The germline CDR1 and CDR2 sequences are LNHDA and SQIVND (reference sequence). With 3 bases removed from V and 6 bases from J, the gap between germline ends came to 21 bases. The CDR3 sequence is 17 residues long. CDR3 coding DNA: TGTGCCAGTAGTATTTCGCGCCTGAAGGGACGGGGTCAGCCCCAGCATTTT. Its translation: CASSISRLKGRGQPQHF.

V is TRBV4-1 and J is TRBJ2-1, with a tentative D call TRBD1 (5 bases). The germline V and J ends were trimmed by 5 bases and 7 bases, with 18 bases remaining between them. The CDR3 loop spans 15 amino acids. Germline loops: CDR1 MGHRA, CDR2 YSYEKL. DNA of the CDR3: TGCGCCAGCAGCAAAGGTGACAGAAGTCGAAATGAGCAGTTCTTC. Protein sequence: CASSKGDRSRNEQFF.

Only one count was recorded for this clone. V and J are TRBV28 and TRBJ1-5; D unresolved. V was trimmed by 3 bases and J by 6 bases, leaving 12 bases between them. CDR1 MDHEN and CDR2 SYDVKM come from the germline V gene. The CDR3 runs to 14 residues. This chain's CDR3 is CASSFSHEPQPQHF. The DNA for the CDR3 is TGTGCCAGCAGTTTTTCCCATGAACCTCAGCCCCAGCATTTT.

This chain links TRBV2 with TRBJ2-7; 12 bases map to TRBD1. Germline V gives CDR1 SNHLY, CDR2 FYNNEI. J lost 3 bases, V lost 4 bases, and 4 bases had no gene match. There are 15 residues in the CDR3. This CDR3 reads CASSGGQGAYYEQYF. The CDR3 DNA is TGTGCCAGCAGTGGGGGACAGGGGGCATACTACGAGCAGTACTTC.

This rearrangement joins TRBV6-1 to TRBJ2-1, with D tentatively TRBD1 or TRBD2 (5 bases each). Germline V gene sequence: CDR1 MNHNS, CDR2 SASEGT. V was cut by 0 bases and J by 0 bases, with 18 bases left in between. The CDR3 consists of 19 residues. The CDR3 DNA is TGTGCCAGCAGTGAAGCTTCCTCAAGCTCGGGGCACTCCTACAATGAGCAGTTCTTC. Protein product: CASSEASSSSGHSYNEQFF.

This clone is a singleton in its sample. The rearrangement links TRBV9 to TRBJ1-5; perhaps TRBD1 as D (5 bases). The germline gives CDR1 SGDLS, CDR2 YYNGEE. CDR3 length equals 15 residues. Trimming stripped 0 bases from V and 3 bases from J, with 10 bases between. DNA of the CDR3: TGTGCCAGCAGCGTAGAGGGACGGCTCAATCAGCCCCAGCATTTT. Protein: CASSVEGRLNQPQHF. Variable domain in full (rest from reference TRBV9 and TRBJ1-5): DSGVTQTPKHLITATGQRVTLRCSPRSGDLSVYWYQQSLDQGLQFLIQYYNGEERAKGNILERFSAQQFPDLHSELNLSSLELGDSALYFCASSVEGRLNQPQHFGDGTRLSIL.

The chain is built from TRBV7-2 and TRBJ1-2; 7 bases line up with TRBD1. The V gene's germline CDR1 is SGHTA and CDR2 FQGNSA. The CDR3 is 15 residues long. After removal of 7 bases from V and 4 bases from J, the junction contained 12 bases not matched to a gene. In nucleotides, the CDR3 is TGTGCCAGCAAGGACGGGGCGGGACAGCTCTATGGCTACACCTTC. It specifies CASKDGAGQLYGYTF.

A single count supports this clone. J is TRBJ2-7 and V is TRBV20-1; D not resolved. CDR1 is DFQATT, CDR2 SNEGSKA, per germline (reference sequence). V was shortened by 7 bases and J by 9 bases, with 16 bases between the two germline ends. The CDR3 spans 11 residues. CDR3 DNA: TGCAGTGTCTACGCCTTAGGTGCGCAGTACTTC. The encoded protein is CSVYALGAQYF.

The rearrangement joins TRBV5-6 to TRBJ2-7; TRBD1 aligns across 7 bases. This CDR3 spans 14 amino acids. The germline CDR1 and CDR2 sequences are SGHDT and YYEEEE. Losses at the gene ends were 4 bases for V and 0 bases for J; bases not matched to a gene: 4. CDR3 amino acids: CASSLDRSSYEQYF. CDR3 bases: TGTGCCAGCAGCCTGGACAGGAGCTCCTACGAGCAGTACTTC. The complete variable domain, with remaining parts taken from reference TRBV5-6 and TRBJ2-7, reads DAGVTQSPTHLIKTRGQQVTLRCSPKSGHDTVSWYQQALGQGPQFIFQYYEEEERQRGNFPDRFSGHQFPNYSSELNVNALLLGDSALYLCASSLDRSSYEQYFGPGTRLTVT.

The chain couples TRBV21-1 to TRBJ2-5; TRBD2, the D gene given by the table, was not confirmed from the DNA. The last part of the DNA fits TRBJ2-7 better; the J call may be wrong. TRBV21-1 is a pseudogene segment. CDR3 size: 15 residues. DNA for the CDR3: TGTGCCAGCAGCAAAGCTCGGGGAAGAGGCTACGAGCAGTACTTC. This translates into CASSKARGRGYEQYF.

V is TRBV27 and J is TRBJ2-7; D may be TRBD1 (7 bases). This CDR3 has 15 residues. CDR1 is MNHEY and CDR2 is SMNVEV in the germline V gene (reference sequence). V was pared by 3 bases and J by 3 bases, with 15 bases between. The CDR3 sequence is CASSFRDSGYYEQYF. CDR3 coding DNA: TGTGCCAGCAGTTTCCGGGACAGCGGGTACTACGAGCAGTACTTC.

The chain links TRBV12-2 to TRBJ2-1; whether TRBD2, the table's D call, matches the DNA was not checked. TRBV12-2 is a pseudogene. This CDR3 comprises 16 residues. The CDR3 loop reads CASRLDGLAVHWEQFF. The CDR3 coding sequence is TGTGCAAGTCGCTTAGACGGGCTAGCGGTCCACTGGGAGCAGTTCTTC.

The chain links TRBV11-2 to TRBJ1-1; D is unresolved. The length of the CDR3 is 13 residues. The V end lost 5 bases, the J end lost 6 bases, and 13 bases lay between the germline ends. Germline V gene lookup returns CDR1 SGHAT and CDR2 FQNNGV. The CDR3 sequence: CASSRGYAAEAFF. DNA for the CDR3: TGTGCCAGCAGCCGCGGCTACGCAGCTGAAGCTTTCTTT.